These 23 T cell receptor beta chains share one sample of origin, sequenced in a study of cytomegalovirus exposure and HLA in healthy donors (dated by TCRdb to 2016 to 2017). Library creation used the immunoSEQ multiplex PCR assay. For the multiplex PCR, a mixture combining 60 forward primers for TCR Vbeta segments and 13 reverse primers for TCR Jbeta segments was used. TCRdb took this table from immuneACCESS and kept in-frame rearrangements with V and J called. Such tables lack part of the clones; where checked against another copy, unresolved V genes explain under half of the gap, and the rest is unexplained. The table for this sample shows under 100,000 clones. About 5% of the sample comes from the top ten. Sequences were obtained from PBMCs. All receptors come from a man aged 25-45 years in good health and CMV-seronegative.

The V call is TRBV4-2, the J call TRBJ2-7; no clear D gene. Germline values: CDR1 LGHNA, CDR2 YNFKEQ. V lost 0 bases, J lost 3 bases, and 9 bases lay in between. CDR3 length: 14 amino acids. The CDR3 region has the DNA TGTGCCAGCAGCCAAGATACCCGCGTCTACGAGCAGTACTTC. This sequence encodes CASSQDTRVYEQYF.

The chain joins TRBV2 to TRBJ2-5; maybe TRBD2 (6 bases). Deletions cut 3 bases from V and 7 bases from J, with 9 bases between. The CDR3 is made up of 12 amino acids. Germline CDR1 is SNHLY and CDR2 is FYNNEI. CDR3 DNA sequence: TGTGCCAGCAGTGATCGGGGAGGGACCCAGTACTTC. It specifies CASSDRGGTQYF.

The CDR3 is CASSETGTYGYTF. The CDR3 nucleotides are TGTGCCAGCAGTGAAACGGGTACCTATGGCTACACCTTC. The gene calls are TRBV6-1 and TRBJ1-2; D is unresolved. V dropped 2 bases and J dropped 4 bases, with 8 bases sitting between them. Germline V gene sequence: CDR1 MNHNS, CDR2 SASEGT. CDR3 size: 13 residues.

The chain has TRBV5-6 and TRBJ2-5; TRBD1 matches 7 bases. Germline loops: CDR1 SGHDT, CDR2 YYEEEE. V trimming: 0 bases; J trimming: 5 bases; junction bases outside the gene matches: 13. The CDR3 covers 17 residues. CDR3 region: CASSLVVTGARVETQYF. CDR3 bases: TGTGCCAGCAGCTTGGTCGTAACAGGGGCCCGCGTTGAGACCCAGTACTTC.

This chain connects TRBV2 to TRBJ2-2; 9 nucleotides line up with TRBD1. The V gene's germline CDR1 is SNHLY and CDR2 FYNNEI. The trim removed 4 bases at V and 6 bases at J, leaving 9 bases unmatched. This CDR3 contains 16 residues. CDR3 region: CASSASGTGWAGELFF. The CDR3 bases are TGTGCCAGCAGTGCCTCCGGGACAGGGTGGGCCGGGGAGCTGTTTTTT. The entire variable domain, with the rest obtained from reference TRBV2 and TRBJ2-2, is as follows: EPEVTQTPSHQVTQMGQEVILRCVPISNHLYFYWYRQILGQKVEFLVSFYNNEISEKSEIFDDQFSVERPDGSNFTLKIRSTKLEDSAMYFCASSASGTGWAGELFFGEGSRLTVL.

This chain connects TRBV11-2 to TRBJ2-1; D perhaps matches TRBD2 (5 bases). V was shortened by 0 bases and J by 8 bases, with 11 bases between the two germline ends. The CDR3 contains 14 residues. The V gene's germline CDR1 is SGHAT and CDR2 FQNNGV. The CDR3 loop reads CASSLELARDEQFF. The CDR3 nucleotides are TGTGCCAGCAGCTTAGAGTTGGCGCGGGATGAGCAGTTCTTC.

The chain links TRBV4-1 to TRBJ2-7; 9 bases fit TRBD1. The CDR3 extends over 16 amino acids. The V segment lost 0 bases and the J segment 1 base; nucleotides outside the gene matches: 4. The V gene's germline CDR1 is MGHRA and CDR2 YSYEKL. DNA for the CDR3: TGCGCCAGCAGCCAAGAGCCCGGGACAGGGTCCTACGAGCAGTACTTC. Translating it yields CASSQEPGTGSYEQYF.

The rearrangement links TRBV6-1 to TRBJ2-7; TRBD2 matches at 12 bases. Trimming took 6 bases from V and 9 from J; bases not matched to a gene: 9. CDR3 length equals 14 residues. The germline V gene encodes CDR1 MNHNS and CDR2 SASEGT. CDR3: CASSPSSGRARQYF. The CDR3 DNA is TGTGCCAGCAGCCCCTCTAGCGGGAGGGCCCGGCAGTACTTC.

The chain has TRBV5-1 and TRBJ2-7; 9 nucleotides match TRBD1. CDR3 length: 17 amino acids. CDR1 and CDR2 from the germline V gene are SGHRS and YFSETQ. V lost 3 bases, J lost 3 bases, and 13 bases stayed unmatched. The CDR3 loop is CASSWLYRDREYYEQYF. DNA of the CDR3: TGCGCCAGCAGCTGGCTCTACCGGGACAGGGAATACTACGAGCAGTACTTC. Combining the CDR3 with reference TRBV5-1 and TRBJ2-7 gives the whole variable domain KAGVTQTPRYLIKTRGQQVTLSCSPISGHRSVSWYQQTPGQGLQFLFEYFSETQRNKGNFPGRFSGRQFSNSRSEMNVSTLELGDSALYLCASSWLYRDREYYEQYFGPGTRLTVT.

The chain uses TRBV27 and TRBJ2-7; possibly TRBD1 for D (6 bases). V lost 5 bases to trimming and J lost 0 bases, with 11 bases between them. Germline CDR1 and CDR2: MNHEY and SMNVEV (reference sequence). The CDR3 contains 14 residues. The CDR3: CASSNHRDSYEQYF. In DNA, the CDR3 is TGTGCCAGCAGTAACCACAGGGACTCCTACGAGCAGTACTTC.

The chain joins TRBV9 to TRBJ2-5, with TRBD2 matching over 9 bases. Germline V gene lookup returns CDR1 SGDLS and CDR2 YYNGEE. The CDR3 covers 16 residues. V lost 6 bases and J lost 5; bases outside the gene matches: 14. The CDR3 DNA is TGTGCCAGCACCCGTCAGGGGGGACTAGCCGGCGAGACCCAGTACTTC. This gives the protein CASTRQGGLAGETQYF. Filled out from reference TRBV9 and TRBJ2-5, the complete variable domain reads DSGVTQTPKHLITATGQRVTLRCSPRSGDLSVYWYQQSLDQGLQFLIQYYNGEERAKGNILERFSAQQFPDLHSELNLSSLELGDSALYFCASTRQGGLAGETQYFGPGTRLLVL.

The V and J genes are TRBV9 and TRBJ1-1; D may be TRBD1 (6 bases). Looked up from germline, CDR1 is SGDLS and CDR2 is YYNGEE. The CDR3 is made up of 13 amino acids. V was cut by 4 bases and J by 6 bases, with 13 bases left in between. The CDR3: CASSPQGKAEAFF. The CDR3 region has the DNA TGTGCCAGCAGCCCCCAGGGGAAGGCTGAAGCTTTCTTT. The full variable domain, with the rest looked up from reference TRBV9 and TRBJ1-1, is DSGVTQTPKHLITATGQRVTLRCSPRSGDLSVYWYQQSLDQGLQFLIQYYNGEERAKGNILERFSAQQFPDLHSELNLSSLELGDSALYFCASSPQGKAEAFFGQGTRLTVV.

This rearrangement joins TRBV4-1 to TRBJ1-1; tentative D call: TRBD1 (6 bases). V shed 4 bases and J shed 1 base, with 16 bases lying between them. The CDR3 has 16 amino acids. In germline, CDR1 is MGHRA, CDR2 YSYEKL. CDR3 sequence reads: CASSPSRGRGNTEAFF. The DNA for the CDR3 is TGCGCCAGCAGCCCCTCAAGGGGGAGGGGGAACACTGAAGCTTTCTTT.

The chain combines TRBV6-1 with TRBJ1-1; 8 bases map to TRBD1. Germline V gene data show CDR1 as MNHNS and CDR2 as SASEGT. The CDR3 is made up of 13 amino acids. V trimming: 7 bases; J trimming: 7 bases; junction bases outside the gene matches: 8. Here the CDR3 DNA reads TGTGCCAGCACCGTGGACAGGGCGGGTGAAGCTTTCTTT. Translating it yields CASTVDRAGEAFF.

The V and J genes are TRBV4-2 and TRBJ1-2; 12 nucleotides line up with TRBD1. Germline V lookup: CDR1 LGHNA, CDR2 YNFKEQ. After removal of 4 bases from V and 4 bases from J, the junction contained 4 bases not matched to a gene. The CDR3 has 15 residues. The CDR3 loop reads CASSPGTGGAYGYTF. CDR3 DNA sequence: TGTGCCAGCAGCCCCGGGACAGGGGGCGCCTATGGCTACACCTTC.

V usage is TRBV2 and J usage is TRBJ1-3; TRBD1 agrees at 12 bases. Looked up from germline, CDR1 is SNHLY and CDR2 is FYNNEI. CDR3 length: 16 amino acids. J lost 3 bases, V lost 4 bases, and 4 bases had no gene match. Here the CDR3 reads CASSVGTGGFGNTIYF. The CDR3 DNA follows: TGTGCCAGCAGTGTTGGGACAGGGGGCTTTGGAAACACCATATATTTT. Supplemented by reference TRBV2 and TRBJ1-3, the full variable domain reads EPEVTQTPSHQVTQMGQEVILRCVPISNHLYFYWYRQILGQKVEFLVSFYNNEISEKSEIFDDQFSVERPDGSNFTLKIRSTKLEDSAMYFCASSVGTGGFGNTIYFGEGSWLTVV.

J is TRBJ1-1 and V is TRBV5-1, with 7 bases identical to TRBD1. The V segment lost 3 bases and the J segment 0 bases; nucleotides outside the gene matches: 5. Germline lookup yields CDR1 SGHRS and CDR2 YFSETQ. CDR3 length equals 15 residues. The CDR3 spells CASSSDRELNTEAFF. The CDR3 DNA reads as TGCGCCAGCAGCTCCGACAGGGAGTTGAACACTGAAGCTTTCTTT. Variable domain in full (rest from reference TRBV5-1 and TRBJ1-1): KAGVTQTPRYLIKTRGQQVTLSCSPISGHRSVSWYQQTPGQGLQFLFEYFSETQRNKGNFPGRFSGRQFSNSRSEMNVSTLELGDSALYLCASSSDRELNTEAFFGQGTRLTVV.

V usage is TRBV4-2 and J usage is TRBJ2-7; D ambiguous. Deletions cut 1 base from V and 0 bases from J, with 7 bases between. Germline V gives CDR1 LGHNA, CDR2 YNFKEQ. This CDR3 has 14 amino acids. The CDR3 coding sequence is TGTGCCAGCAGCCAAGGCTACCCCTCCTACGAGCAGTACTTC. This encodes CASSQGYPSYEQYF.

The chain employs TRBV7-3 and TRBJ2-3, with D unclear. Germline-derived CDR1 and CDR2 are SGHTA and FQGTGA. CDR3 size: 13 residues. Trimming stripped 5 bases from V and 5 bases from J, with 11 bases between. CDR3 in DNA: TGTGCCAGCAGCCTAAACAAAAGAGATACGCAGTATTTT. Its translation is CASSLNKRDTQYF.

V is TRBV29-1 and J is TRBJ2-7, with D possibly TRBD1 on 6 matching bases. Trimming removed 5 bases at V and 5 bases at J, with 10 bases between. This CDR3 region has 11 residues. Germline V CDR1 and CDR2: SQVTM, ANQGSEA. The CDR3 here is CSVSRGNEQYF. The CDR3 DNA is TGCAGCGTTTCCAGGGGTAACGAGCAGTACTTC.

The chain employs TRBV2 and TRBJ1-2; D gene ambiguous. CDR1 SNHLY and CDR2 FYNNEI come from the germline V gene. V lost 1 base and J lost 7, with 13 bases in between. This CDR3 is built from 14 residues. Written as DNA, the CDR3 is TGTGCCAGCAGTGAAGATGTTCGAGGACTTGGCTACACCTTC. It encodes CASSEDVRGLGYTF.

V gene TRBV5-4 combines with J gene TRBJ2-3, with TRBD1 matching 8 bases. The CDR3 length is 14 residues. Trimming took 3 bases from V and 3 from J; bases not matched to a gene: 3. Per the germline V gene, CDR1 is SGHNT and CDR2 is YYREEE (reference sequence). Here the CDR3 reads CASSYRQGTDTQYF. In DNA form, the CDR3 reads TGTGCCAGCAGCTACCGACAGGGGACAGATACGCAGTATTTT.

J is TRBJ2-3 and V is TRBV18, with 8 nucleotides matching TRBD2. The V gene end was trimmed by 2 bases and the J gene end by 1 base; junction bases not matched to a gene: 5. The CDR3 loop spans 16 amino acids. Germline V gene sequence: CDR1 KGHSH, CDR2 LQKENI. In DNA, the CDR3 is TGTGCCAGCTCACCAAGCGGGGGCGCCGGCACAGATACGCAGTATTTT. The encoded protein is CASSPSGGAGTDTQYF. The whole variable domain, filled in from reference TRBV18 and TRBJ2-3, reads NAGVMQNPRHLVRRRGQEARLRCSPMKGHSHVYWYRQLPEEGLKFMVYLQKENIIDESGMPKERFSAEFPKEGPSILRIQQVVRGDSAAYFCASSPSGGAGTDTQYFGPGTRLTVL.